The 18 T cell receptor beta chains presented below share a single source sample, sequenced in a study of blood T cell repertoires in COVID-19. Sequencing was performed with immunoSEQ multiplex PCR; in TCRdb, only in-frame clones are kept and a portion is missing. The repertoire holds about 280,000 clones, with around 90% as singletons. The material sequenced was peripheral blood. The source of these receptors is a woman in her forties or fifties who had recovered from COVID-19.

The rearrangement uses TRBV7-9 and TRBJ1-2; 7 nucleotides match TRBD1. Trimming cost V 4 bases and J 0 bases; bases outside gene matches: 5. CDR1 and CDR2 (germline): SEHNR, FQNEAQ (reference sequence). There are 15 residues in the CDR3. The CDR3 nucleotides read TGTGCCAGCAGCTCAGTAACAGGGGCTAACTATGGCTACACCTTC. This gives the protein CASSSVTGANYGYTF.

CDR3 sequence (DNA): TGTGCCAGCAGCGTAGGAGGACTCGCCGGGGAGCTGTTTTTT. Translating gives CASSVGGLAGELFF. This rearrangement joins TRBV9 to TRBJ2-2; D possibly corresponds to TRBD2 (5 bases). The V gene lost 0 bases and the J gene lost 6 bases, with 9 bases spanning the gap. The germline V gene has CDR1 SGDLS and CDR2 YYNGEE. The CDR3 sequence is 14 residues long.

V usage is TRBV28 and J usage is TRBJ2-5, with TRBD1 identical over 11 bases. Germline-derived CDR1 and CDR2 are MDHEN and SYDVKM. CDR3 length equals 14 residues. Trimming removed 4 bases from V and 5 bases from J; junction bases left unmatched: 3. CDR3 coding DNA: TGTGCCAGCAGTTCGGGACAGGGGGAGGAGACCCAGTACTTC. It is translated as CASSSGQGEETQYF.

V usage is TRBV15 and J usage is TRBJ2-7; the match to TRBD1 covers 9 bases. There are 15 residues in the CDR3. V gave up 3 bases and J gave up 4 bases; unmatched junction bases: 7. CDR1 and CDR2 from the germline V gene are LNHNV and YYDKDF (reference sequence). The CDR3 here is CATSRPGQGLYEQYF. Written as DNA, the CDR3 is TGTGCCACCAGCAGGCCGGGACAGGGATTATACGAGCAGTACTTC.

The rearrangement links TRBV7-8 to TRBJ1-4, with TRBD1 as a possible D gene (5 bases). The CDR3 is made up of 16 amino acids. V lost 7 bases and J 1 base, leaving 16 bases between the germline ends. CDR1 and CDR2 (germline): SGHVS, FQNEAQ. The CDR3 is CASTDTARGTNEKLFF. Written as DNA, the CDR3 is TGTGCCAGCACCGATACGGCTAGGGGAACTAATGAAAAACTGTTTTTT.

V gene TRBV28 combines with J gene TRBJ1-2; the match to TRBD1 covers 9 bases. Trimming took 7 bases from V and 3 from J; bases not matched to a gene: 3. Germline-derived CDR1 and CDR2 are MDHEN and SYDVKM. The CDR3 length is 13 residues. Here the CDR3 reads CASMRQGDYGYTF. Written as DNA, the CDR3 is TGTGCCAGCATGCGACAGGGGGACTATGGCTACACCTTC.

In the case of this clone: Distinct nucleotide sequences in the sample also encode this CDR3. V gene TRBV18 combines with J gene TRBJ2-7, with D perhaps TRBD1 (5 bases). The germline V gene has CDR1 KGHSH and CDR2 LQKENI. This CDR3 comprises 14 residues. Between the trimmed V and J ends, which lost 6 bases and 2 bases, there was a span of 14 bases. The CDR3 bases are TGTGCCAGCTCTCAAACAGGAGAACCCTACGAGCAGTACTTC. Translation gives CASSQTGEPYEQYF.

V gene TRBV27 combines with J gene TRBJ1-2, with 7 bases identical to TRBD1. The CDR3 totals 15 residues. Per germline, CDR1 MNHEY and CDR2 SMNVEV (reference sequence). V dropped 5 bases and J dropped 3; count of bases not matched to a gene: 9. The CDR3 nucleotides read TGTGCCAGCAGTCTCGGGACAGCCATTTACTATGGCTACACCTTC. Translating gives CASSLGTAIYYGYTF.

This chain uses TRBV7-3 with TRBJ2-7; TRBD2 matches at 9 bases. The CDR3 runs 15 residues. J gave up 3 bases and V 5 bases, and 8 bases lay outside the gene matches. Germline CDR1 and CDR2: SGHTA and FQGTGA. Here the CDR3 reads CASSKHSGSHYEQYF. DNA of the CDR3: TGTGCCAGCAGCAAACATAGCGGGAGTCACTACGAGCAGTACTTC.

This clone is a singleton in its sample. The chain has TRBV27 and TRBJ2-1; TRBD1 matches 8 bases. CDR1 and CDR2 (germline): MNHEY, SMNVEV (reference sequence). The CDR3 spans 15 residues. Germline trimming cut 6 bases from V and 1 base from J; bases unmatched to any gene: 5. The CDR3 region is CASRQGVISYNEQFF. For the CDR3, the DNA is TGTGCCAGCAGACAGGGGGTGATTTCCTACAATGAGCAGTTCTTC.

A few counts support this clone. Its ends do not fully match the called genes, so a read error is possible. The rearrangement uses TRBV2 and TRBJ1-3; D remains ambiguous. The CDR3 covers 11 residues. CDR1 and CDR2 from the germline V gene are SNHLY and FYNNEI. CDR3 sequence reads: CASSEGRTQTF. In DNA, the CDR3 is TGTGCCAGCAGTGAAGGGCGGACTCAAACTTTT.

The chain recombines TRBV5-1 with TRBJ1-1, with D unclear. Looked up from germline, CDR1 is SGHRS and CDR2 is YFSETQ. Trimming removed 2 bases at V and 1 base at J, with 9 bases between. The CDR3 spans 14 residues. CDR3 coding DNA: TGCGCCAGCAGCTTTCGGGGTGCGAACACTGAAGCTTTCTTT. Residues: CASSFRGANTEAFF.

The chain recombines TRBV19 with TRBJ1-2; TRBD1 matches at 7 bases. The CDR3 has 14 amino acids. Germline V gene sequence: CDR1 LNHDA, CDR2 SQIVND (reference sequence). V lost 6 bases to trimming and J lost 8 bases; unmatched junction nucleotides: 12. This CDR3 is CASRHRGAIDGYTF. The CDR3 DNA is TGTGCCAGTAGGCACAGGGGCGCGATAGACGGCTACACCTTC.

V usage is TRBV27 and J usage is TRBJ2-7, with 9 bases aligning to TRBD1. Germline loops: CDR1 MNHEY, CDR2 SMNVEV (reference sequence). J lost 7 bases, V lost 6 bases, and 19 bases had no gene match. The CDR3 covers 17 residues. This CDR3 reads CASSRPGTGPLLREQYF. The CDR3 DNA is TGTGCCAGCAGCCGACCCGGGACAGGGCCCCTATTAAGGGAGCAGTACTTC.

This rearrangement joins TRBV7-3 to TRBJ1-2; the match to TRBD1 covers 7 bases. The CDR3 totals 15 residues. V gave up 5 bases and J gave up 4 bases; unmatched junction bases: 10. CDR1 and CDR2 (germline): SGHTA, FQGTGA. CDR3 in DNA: TGTGCCAGCAGCCCCTCGGGAACAGGGGTCTATGGCTACACCTTC. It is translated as CASSPSGTGVYGYTF.

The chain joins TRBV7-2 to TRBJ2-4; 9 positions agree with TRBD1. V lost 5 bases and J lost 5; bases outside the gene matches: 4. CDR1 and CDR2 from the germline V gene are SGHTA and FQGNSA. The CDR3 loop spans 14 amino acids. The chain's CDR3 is CASSPTGGENIQYF. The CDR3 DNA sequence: TGTGCCAGCAGCCCGACAGGGGGAGAAAACATTCAGTACTTC. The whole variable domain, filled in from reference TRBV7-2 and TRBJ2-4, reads GAGVSQSPSNKVTEKGKDVELRCDPISGHTALYWYRQSLGQGLEFLIYFQGNSAPDKSGLPSDRFSAERTGGSVSTLTIQRTQQEDSAVYLCASSPTGGENIQYFGAGTRLSVL.

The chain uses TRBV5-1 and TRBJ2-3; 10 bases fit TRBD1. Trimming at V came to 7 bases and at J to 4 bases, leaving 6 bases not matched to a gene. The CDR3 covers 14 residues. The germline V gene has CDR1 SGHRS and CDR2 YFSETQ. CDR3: CASGSTGGSDTQYF. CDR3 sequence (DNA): TGCGCCAGCGGGTCGACAGGGGGCTCAGATACGCAGTATTTT. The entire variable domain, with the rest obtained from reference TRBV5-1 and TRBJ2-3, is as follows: KAGVTQTPRYLIKTRGQQVTLSCSPISGHRSVSWYQQTPGQGLQFLFEYFSETQRNKGNFPGRFSGRQFSNSRSEMNVSTLELGDSALYLCASGSTGGSDTQYFGPGTRLTVL.

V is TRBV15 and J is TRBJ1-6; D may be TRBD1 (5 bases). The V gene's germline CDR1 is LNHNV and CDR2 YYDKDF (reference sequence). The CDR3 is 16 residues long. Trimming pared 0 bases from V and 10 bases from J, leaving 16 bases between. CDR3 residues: CATSRELTGLGSPLHF. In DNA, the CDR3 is TGTGCCACCAGCAGAGAGTTAACAGGCCTAGGGTCACCCCTCCACTTT.